This T cell receptor beta chain appears in the sequencing data of a study of T cells in Graves' hyperthyroidism and ophthalmopathy. Patients having uncontrolled infection, another autoimmune disease, pregnancy or lactation were not included. PBMCs came from 7.5 to 10 ml fresh peripheral blood. This clonotype was detected ten times or more. CDR3 length: 15 residues. CDR1 and CDR2 from the germline V gene are DFQATT and SNEGSKA (reference sequence). V gave up 3 bases and J gave up 4 bases, with 18 bases separating them. The TCR beta CDR3 regions underwent amplification using RNA transcripts as the source. RT-PCR in the first round (using the HTBI primer set) targeted the TCR CDR3. One entry per CDR3 protein, called by TCRdb with MiXCR from the multiplex PCR reads. The data show more than 350,000 distinct CDR3 sequences, with about a sixth seen just once and approximately 33% held by the top ten.

The V and J genes are TRBV20-1 and TRBJ1-2; D gene unclear. The clonotype comes from a woman in her thirties with Graves' hyperthyroidism that later progressed to Graves' ophthalmopathy. Source material: blood. The CDR3 DNA reads as TGCAGTGCTAGGGTCCCCTCCAGGCGGGGCTATGGCTACACCTTC. Translating gives CSARVPSRRGYGYTF.